The text below deals with one TCR beta chain. This sample stems from a study of shared clonotypes between healthy human individuals. Study in general: Three CD4 naive, three CD4 memory, two CD8 naive and one CD8 memory plate were used per donor.

Method: immunoSEQ multiplex PCR; TCRdb's copy keeps in-frame clones and lacks some. The sample lists about 1.9 million clones; roughly 93% were seen once. CD45RO-negative, CCR7-selected cells formed the naive CD8 fraction, which excluded terminally differentiated effector memory CD45RA+ cells. The sequenced sample was naive CD8+ T cells from PBMCs. This receptor was identified in a man aged 18 to 29 in good health. Some clones in this sample may be carry-over from other donors' samples.

The CDR3 DNA is TGCGCCAGCAGCCTAACGGGACCGGTCTACGAGCAGTACTTC. Translating it yields CASSLTGPVYEQYF. V gene TRBV4-1 combines with J gene TRBJ2-7; possibly TRBD1 or TRBD2 for D (5 bases each). Per germline, CDR1 MGHRA and CDR2 YSYEKL. Trimming pared 4 bases from V and 3 bases from J, leaving 13 bases between. This CDR3 contains 14 residues.